The clone carrying this TCR beta chain has only a few counts. The target antigen is unknown. One base away lies a much larger clone, so this may be a sequencing read error. The sample is drawn from a study of read filtering for tumor transcriptome and immune sequencing. The V gene's germline CDR1 is ENHRY and CDR2 SYGVKD. The length of the CDR3 is 15 residues. Findings and caveats of the study: Sorted CD138-negative bone marrow cells were not purified T cells.

Molecular barcoded adaptors covering alpha/delta and beta/gamma chains were used on about 0.4 ug RNA. Each CDR3 protein is one row after TCRdb ran MiXCR on the reads. The sample lists roughly 61,000 distinct CDR3 sequences; approximately 13% were seen once. The sample taken for sequencing was a population of CD138-negative cells sorted from bone marrow. The receptor was isolated from a donor aged 40 or over with multiple myeloma. The chain recombines TRBV10-3 with TRBJ1-1; D remains ambiguous. The CDR3 DNA reads as TGTGCCATCAGTGAGACACCGACAATGAACACTGGAGCTTTCTTT. As protein: CAISETPTMNTGAFF.